Listed below are T cell receptor beta chains from one sample, sequenced in a study of T-cell reconstitution after alpha-beta-depleted transplantation in children. MiXCR, run by TCRdb on the PCR reads, gives a single entry per CDR3 protein. The sample lists a few hundred thousand distinct CDR3 sequences, less than 15% occurring once. The source was PBMCs, collected from the stem cell graft. The receptors derive from a human donor who donated a stem cell graft to a child with Fanconi anemia. CDR3s include the opening cysteine and the closing phenylalanine or tryptophan. The order of the fields is D gene, J gene, clone size, V gene, CDR3 DNA, CDR3 protein. The D gene is left open where the match is weak. Size is omitted from some rows. Given values are once, few, many or a class for expanded clones.

NA,TRBJ2-3,NA,TRBV7-9,TGTGCCAGCAGCGCAATACAGAGCACAGATACGCAGTATTTT,CASSAIQSTDTQYF
TRBD1,TRBJ1-2,few,TRBV6-1,TGTGCCAGCAGGATGGACAGGGGGCAAAGTGGCTACACCTTC,CASRMDRGQSGYTF
NA,TRBJ1-2,many,TRBV20-1,TGCAGTGCTAAGGTTGGCCCCCCAGGCTATGGCTACACCTTC,CSAKVGPPGYGYTF
TRBD2,TRBJ2-1,NA,TRBV27,TGTGCCAGCAGTTCCAGACTAGCGGGAGGGTTCAATGAGCAGTTCTTC,CASSSRLAGGFNEQFF
TRBD1,TRBJ1-5,NA,TRBV7-2,TGTGCCAGCAGCTCCCCGAGCGGACAGGGCAATCAGCCCCAGCATTTT,CASSSPSGQGNQPQHF
NA,TRBJ2-3,many,TRBV7-2,TGTGCCAGCAGCTTAGCGGGGGCCCTCGGAGATACGCAGTATTTT,CASSLAGALGDTQYF
TRBD1,TRBJ2-6,few,TRBV3-1,TGTGCCAGCAGCCAAGAGGGACAGGGGTCGCCCTCTGGGGCCAACGTCCTGACTTTC,CASSQEGQGSPSGANVLTF
NA,TRBJ2-4,few,TRBV5-5,TGTGCCAGCAGCTTTGACAGTAACATTCAGTACTTC,CASSFDSNIQYF
NA,TRBJ2-7,few,TRBV9,TGTGCCAGCAGCGCGGATAGTTTAAGCTACGAGCAGTACTTC,CASSADSLSYEQYF
TRBD1,TRBJ2-2,few,TRBV12-3/TRBV12-4,TGTGCCAGCGTGAGGACAGGGGGCACCGGGGAGCTGTTTTTT,CASVRTGGTGELFF
NA,TRBJ2-3,many,TRBV20-1,TGCAGTGCTAGAGACCCAGACGAATGGGGGGCCGATTTCACAGATACGCAGTATTTT,CSARDPDEWGADFTDTQYF
TRBD2,TRBJ2-3,NA,TRBV27,TGTGCCAGCAGTCTATTAGCGGGGGGATACACAGATACGCAGTATTTT,CASSLLAGGYTDTQYF
TRBD2,TRBJ2-3,few,TRBV7-2,TGTGCCAGCAGCTTACGGCGGGGGGCCTCTGGAGCAGATACGCAGTATTTT,CASSLRRGASGADTQYF
NA,TRBJ2-2,few,TRBV9,TGTGCCAGCTCGGCCTTGGGCGGGGAGCTGTTTTTT,CASSALGGELFF
TRBD1,TRBJ1-3,few,TRBV10-2,TGCGCCAGCAGGCCCGGGACAGGGGTTAGCTCTGGAAACACCATATATTTT,CASRPGTGVSSGNTIYF
NA,TRBJ1-1,NA,TRBV7-9,TGTGCCAGCAGCGTCCTAGTGAACACTGAAGCTTTCTTT,CASSVLVNTEAFF
NA,TRBJ2-3,NA,TRBV10-3,TGTGCCATCAGTGAGTCGTCGGGACTGGGGGATACGCAGTATTTT,CAISESSGLGDTQYF
NA,TRBJ1-1,NA,TRBV5-1,TGCGCCAGCAGCTTGGGGTTCGACACTGAAGCTTTCTTT,CASSLGFDTEAFF
NA,TRBJ2-1,many,TRBV5-1,TGCGCCAGCAGCCCGGACAGCTCGGGCGATGAGCAGTTCTTC,CASSPDSSGDEQFF
NA,TRBJ1-1,few,TRBV5-4,TGTGCCAGCAGCGCAAACAGGGCTGAAGCTTTCTTT,CASSANRAEAFF
NA,TRBJ1-1,few,TRBV5-1,TGCGCCAGCAGCCTCTCCCAGGAGGGCACTGAAGCTTTCTTT,CASSLSQEGTEAFF
NA,TRBJ2-3,few,TRBV12-3/TRBV12-4,TGTGCCAGCAGTACCCTGGGGGCCAGGGACACAGATACGCAGTATTTT,CASSTLGARDTDTQYF
TRBD1,TRBJ2-3,NA,TRBV6-5,TGTGCCAGCGCTGGTGGGACAGGGAGAACAGATACGCAGTATTTT,CASAGGTGRTDTQYF
NA,TRBJ2-2,NA,TRBV11-3,TGTGCCAGCAGCAGAGTCCAGGGGGAGCTGTTTTTT,CASSRVQGELFF
TRBD1,TRBJ2-7,few,TRBV15,TGTGCCACCAGCAGAGTTCTGGAGACAGGGGGTGGAGAGCAGTACTTC,CATSRVLETGGGEQYF
TRBD1,TRBJ1-1,few,TRBV20-1,TGCAGTGGTAGAGGGGGCGCGGACACTGAAGCTTTCTTT,CSGRGGADTEAFF
NA,TRBJ1-2,many,TRBV15,TGTGCCACCAGCAGAGATCTGAGGGACCTCTATGGCTACACCTTC,CATSRDLRDLYGYTF
NA,TRBJ2-3,NA,TRBV10-1,TGCGCCAGCAGTGCGTCTTGGACAGATACGCAGTATTTT,CASSASWTDTQYF
NA,TRBJ2-1,once,TRBV20-1,TGCAGTGCTAGAGATCCCCTAGGCCCGGGGGGCTATGAGCAGTTCTTC,CSARDPLGPGGYEQFF
NA,TRBJ1-1,many,TRBV12-3/TRBV12-4,TGTGCCAGCAGTCTGGGCACTCCTGAAGCTTTCTTT,CASSLGTPEAFF
NA,TRBJ2-3,few,TRBV28,TGTGCCAGCAGTTTAAATGGACAGCTCGATACGCAGTATTTT,CASSLNGQLDTQYF
TRBD1,TRBJ2-3,NA,TRBV29-1,TGCAGCGGAGGGGACAGGGACACAGATACGCAGTATTTT,CSGGDRDTDTQYF
NA,TRBJ2-1,NA,TRBV5-1,TGCGCCAGCAGCTTGGAGGCCTTGGGGCTCTACAATGAGCAGTTCTTC,CASSLEALGLYNEQFF
NA,TRBJ2-2,few,TRBV5-1,TGCGCCAGCGCGGGACAATACACCGGGGAGCTGTTTTTT,CASAGQYTGELFF
NA,TRBJ2-3,many,TRBV5-1,TGCGCCAGCAGCTCACTACCGGGACGGGGTCGTATAGATACGCAGTATTTT,CASSSLPGRGRIDTQYF
TRBD1,TRBJ2-7,few,TRBV7-9,TGTGCCAGCAGTCCGGACAGGCCGTACTTC,CASSPDRPYF
NA,TRBJ1-4,many,TRBV29-1,TGCAGCGCTGGGACGGCAACTAATGAAAAACTGTTTTTT,CSAGTATNEKLFF
TRBD1,TRBJ1-5,NA,TRBV12-3/TRBV12-4,TGTGCCAGCAGTCCTGGACAGGGTGGTTATCAGCCCCAGCATTTT,CASSPGQGGYQPQHF
NA,TRBJ2-3,many,TRBV7-8,TGTGCCAGCAGCGTCCAGGGTAAATGGGGCACAGATACGCAGTATTTT,CASSVQGKWGTDTQYF
NA,TRBJ1-6,many,TRBV5-1,TGCGCCAGCAGCTTGTTAGATAGGGATTATTCACCCCTCCACTTT,CASSLLDRDYSPLHF
NA,TRBJ2-1,few,TRBV12-3/TRBV12-4,TGTGCCAGCAGTTTACCCCCAGGGAGCAATGAGCAGTTCTTC,CASSLPPGSNEQFF